These 20 T cell receptor beta chains share one sample of origin, sequenced in a study of chemoradiotherapy in HPV16-positive cancers. Generated by immunoSEQ multiplex PCR, the TCRdb table keeps only in-frame clones and is missing some. This sample has about 300 clones; 80% to 95% occur once, and the top ten carry 9.5% to 12%. The input for sequencing was tumor tissue, taken from a patient who underwent chemoradiotherapy. These TCRs come from a human donor with HPV-associated anogenital cancer.

The V call is TRBV18, the J call TRBJ1-4; tentative D call: TRBD1 (5 bases). Germline V CDR1 and CDR2: KGHSH, LQKENI. The length of the CDR3 is 14 residues. The V and J ends lost 1 base and 7 bases respectively, with 10 bases between them. DNA for the CDR3: TGTGCCAGCTCACCACGAGGGGCAGGTGAAAAACTGTTTTTT. It is translated as CASSPRGAGEKLFF.

The gene calls are TRBV18 and TRBJ1-4; 7 nucleotides align to TRBD1. Trimming cost V 3 bases and J 3 bases; bases outside gene matches: 1. Germline V CDR1 and CDR2: KGHSH, LQKENI. The CDR3 length is 14 residues. The CDR3 reads CASSPGTANEKLFF. The CDR3 coding sequence is TGTGCCAGCTCACCCGGGACAGCTAATGAAAAACTGTTTTTT.

The J gene is TRBJ1-2, the V gene TRBV27; a possible D gene is TRBD1 (6 bases). This CDR3 comprises 15 residues. Germline values: CDR1 MNHEY, CDR2 SMNVEV (reference sequence). Trimming pared 2 bases from V and 6 bases from J, leaving 16 bases between. In DNA form, the CDR3 reads TGTGCCAGCAGTTTAATAGCTGATGCAGGGGATGGCTACACCTTC. Its translation: CASSLIADAGDGYTF.

The V call is TRBV9, the J call TRBJ2-6; D unclear. V was cut by 7 bases and J by 5 bases, with 22 bases left in between. The germline CDR1 and CDR2 sequences are SGDLS and YYNGEE. The CDR3 has 17 amino acids. CDR3 sequence: CASANPYKQSRANVLTF. The CDR3 bases are TGTGCCAGCGCAAACCCGTACAAACAAAGTCGGGCCAACGTCCTGACTTTC.

This sequence joins TRBV29-1 and TRBJ1-2; 8 positions agree with TRBD1. The J segment lost 2 bases and the V segment lost 2 bases, leaving 1 base of the junction unmatched. CDR3 size: 13 residues. Germline loops: CDR1 SQVTM, CDR2 ANQGSEA. The CDR3 DNA sequence: TGCAGCGTTGAAAGACAGGGGAACTATGGCTACACCTTC. This sequence encodes CSVERQGNYGYTF.

Here the CDR3 DNA reads TGTGCCAGCAGCGCCCAACGGGGGGCACTCCAAGAGACCCAGTACTTC. Its translation: CASSAQRGALQETQYF. The chain joins TRBV13 to TRBJ2-5; a possible D gene is TRBD2 (7 bases). This CDR3 region has 16 residues. Trimming cost V 5 bases and J 1 base, with 17 bases left between them. The V gene's germline CDR1 is PRHDT and CDR2 FYEKMQ (reference sequence).

This sequence joins TRBV12-2 and TRBJ2-5; the D segment call TRBD2 is taken from the table without a DNA check. TRBV12-2 is annotated as a pseudogene. CDR3 length: 16 residues. The CDR3 nucleotides are TGTGCAAGTCGCTTAGTAGAGCGGGGGTTGGTCGAGACCCAGTACTTC. Its translation: CASRLVERGLVETQYF.

CDR3 sequence (DNA): TGCAGCGTTGAAGGGTACACAGGGAGATCGAACACTGAAGCTTTCTTT. Protein product: CSVEGYTGRSNTEAFF. The chain carries TRBV29-1 and TRBJ1-1; D perhaps matches TRBD1 (6 bases). The CDR3 length is 16 residues. The germline V gene has CDR1 SQVTM and CDR2 ANQGSEA. The V gene lost 1 base and the J gene lost 1 base, with 16 bases spanning the gap.

This sequence joins TRBV4-1 and TRBJ2-7; tentatively, D is TRBD1 (6 bases). The CDR3 contains 16 residues. Trimming stripped 0 bases from V and 4 bases from J, with 16 bases between. Germline CDR1 is MGHRA and CDR2 is YSYEKL. CDR3 bases: TGCGCCAGCAGCCAAGACGACCGGGACACCTATTACGAGCAGTACTTC. It codes for CASSQDDRDTYYEQYF.

This chain uses TRBV18 with TRBJ2-7; 8 nucleotides align to TRBD1. This CDR3 is 17 amino acids long. Trimming took 2 bases from V and 7 from J; bases not matched to a gene: 16. Germline V lookup: CDR1 KGHSH, CDR2 LQKENI. DNA for the CDR3: TGTGCCAGCTCACCAAGGGCAGGGGGCGTGACCTTAGTTGAGCAGTACGTC. Its translation: CASSPRAGGVTLVEQYV.

The chain couples TRBV9 to TRBJ2-1; TRBD2 matches 11 bases. Germline V CDR1 and CDR2: SGDLS, YYNGEE. CDR3 length: 17 residues. J lost 4 bases, V lost 0 bases, and 6 bases had no gene match. In nucleotides, the CDR3 is TGTGCCAGCAGCGTAGAAGCAACTAGCGGGGGATACAATGAGCAGTTCTTC. This encodes CASSVEATSGGYNEQFF.

The rearrangement joins TRBV27 to TRBJ2-5; D possibly matches TRBD1 or TRBD2 (5 bases each). The CDR3 runs to 13 residues. V was pared by 2 bases and J by 9 bases, with 13 bases between. Germline V gene sequence: CDR1 MNHEY, CDR2 SMNVEV (reference sequence). The CDR3 loop reads CASSLAGAGAQYF. The DNA for the CDR3 is TGTGCCAGCAGTTTAGCTGGGGCCGGGGCCCAGTACTTC.

The chain links TRBV7-9 to TRBJ1-2; D is ambiguous. The CDR3 is made up of 12 amino acids. V lost 4 bases and J lost 6, with 9 bases in between. The germline CDR1 and CDR2 sequences are SEHNR and FQNEAQ (reference sequence). The CDR3 DNA sequence: TGTGCCAGCAGCTCCGGACGGGATGGCTACACCTTC. This sequence encodes CASSSGRDGYTF.

Turning to this clone: This same CDR3 is encoded by further DNA sequences in the sample. The V call is TRBV18, the J call TRBJ1-1; D remains unclear. V gave up 3 bases and J gave up 2 bases, with 7 bases separating them. Per germline, CDR1 KGHSH and CDR2 LQKENI. The CDR3 is made up of 13 amino acids. The CDR3 loop reads CASSPERNTEAFF. DNA for the CDR3: TGTGCCAGCTCACCCGAGAGAAACACTGAAGCTTTCTTT.

The genes are TRBV5-1 and TRBJ1-6, with TRBD1 matching 7 bases. Germline CDR1 SGHRS, CDR2 YFSETQ. The CDR3 contains 17 residues. V was clipped by 1 base and J by 6 bases; unmatched bases: 10. Here the CDR3 DNA reads TGCGCCAGCAGCTTGAAACTCGGGACAGAACGTAATTCACCCCTCCACTTT. This codes for CASSLKLGTERNSPLHF.

V and J are TRBV27 and TRBJ2-7; possibly TRBD1 for D (5 bases). This CDR3 region has 14 residues. From germline, CDR1 is MNHEY and CDR2 SMNVEV (reference sequence). Trimming left V 3 bases short and J 4 bases short, with 13 bases between. This CDR3 is CASSFGQDLYEQYF. Written as DNA, the CDR3 is TGTGCCAGCAGTTTTGGACAAGATTTGTACGAGCAGTACTTC.

This chain joins TRBV25-1 and TRBJ1-2; D gene uncertain. This CDR3 has 12 amino acids. Germline loops: CDR1 MGHDK, CDR2 SYGVNS. Trimming left V 5 bases short and J 4 bases short, with 8 bases between. The CDR3 sequence: CASSNTFYGYTF. The CDR3 DNA follows: TGTGCCAGCAGTAACACTTTCTATGGCTACACCTTC.

The J gene is TRBJ1-5, the V gene TRBV27, with a tentative D call TRBD1 (5 bases). Looked up from germline, CDR1 is MNHEY and CDR2 is SMNVEV (reference sequence). The CDR3 contains 15 residues. Trimming cost V 2 bases and J 4 bases, with 12 bases left between them. The CDR3: CASSLTLGGNQPQHF. Here the CDR3 DNA reads TGTGCCAGCAGTTTAACATTGGGGGGGAATCAGCCCCAGCATTTT.

The genes are TRBV6-4 and TRBJ2-3, with 7 positions matching TRBD2. This CDR3 has 15 residues. From germline, CDR1 is MRHNA and CDR2 SNTAGT. V gave up 0 bases and J gave up 2 bases; unmatched junction bases: 2. CDR3 DNA sequence: TGTGCCAGCAGTGACTCAGCGGGGACCACAGATACGCAGTATTTT. It yields the protein CASSDSAGTTDTQYF.

J is TRBJ2-7 and V is TRBV4-1, with D possibly being TRBD2 (6 bases). CDR1 and CDR2 from the germline V gene are MGHRA and YSYEKL. The CDR3 extends over 15 amino acids. V was clipped by 1 base and J by 2 bases, with 12 bases between them. The CDR3 DNA reads TGCGCCAGCAGCCAAGCGGGGGAAGGGGCCTACGAGCAGTACTTC. It specifies CASSQAGEGAYEQYF.